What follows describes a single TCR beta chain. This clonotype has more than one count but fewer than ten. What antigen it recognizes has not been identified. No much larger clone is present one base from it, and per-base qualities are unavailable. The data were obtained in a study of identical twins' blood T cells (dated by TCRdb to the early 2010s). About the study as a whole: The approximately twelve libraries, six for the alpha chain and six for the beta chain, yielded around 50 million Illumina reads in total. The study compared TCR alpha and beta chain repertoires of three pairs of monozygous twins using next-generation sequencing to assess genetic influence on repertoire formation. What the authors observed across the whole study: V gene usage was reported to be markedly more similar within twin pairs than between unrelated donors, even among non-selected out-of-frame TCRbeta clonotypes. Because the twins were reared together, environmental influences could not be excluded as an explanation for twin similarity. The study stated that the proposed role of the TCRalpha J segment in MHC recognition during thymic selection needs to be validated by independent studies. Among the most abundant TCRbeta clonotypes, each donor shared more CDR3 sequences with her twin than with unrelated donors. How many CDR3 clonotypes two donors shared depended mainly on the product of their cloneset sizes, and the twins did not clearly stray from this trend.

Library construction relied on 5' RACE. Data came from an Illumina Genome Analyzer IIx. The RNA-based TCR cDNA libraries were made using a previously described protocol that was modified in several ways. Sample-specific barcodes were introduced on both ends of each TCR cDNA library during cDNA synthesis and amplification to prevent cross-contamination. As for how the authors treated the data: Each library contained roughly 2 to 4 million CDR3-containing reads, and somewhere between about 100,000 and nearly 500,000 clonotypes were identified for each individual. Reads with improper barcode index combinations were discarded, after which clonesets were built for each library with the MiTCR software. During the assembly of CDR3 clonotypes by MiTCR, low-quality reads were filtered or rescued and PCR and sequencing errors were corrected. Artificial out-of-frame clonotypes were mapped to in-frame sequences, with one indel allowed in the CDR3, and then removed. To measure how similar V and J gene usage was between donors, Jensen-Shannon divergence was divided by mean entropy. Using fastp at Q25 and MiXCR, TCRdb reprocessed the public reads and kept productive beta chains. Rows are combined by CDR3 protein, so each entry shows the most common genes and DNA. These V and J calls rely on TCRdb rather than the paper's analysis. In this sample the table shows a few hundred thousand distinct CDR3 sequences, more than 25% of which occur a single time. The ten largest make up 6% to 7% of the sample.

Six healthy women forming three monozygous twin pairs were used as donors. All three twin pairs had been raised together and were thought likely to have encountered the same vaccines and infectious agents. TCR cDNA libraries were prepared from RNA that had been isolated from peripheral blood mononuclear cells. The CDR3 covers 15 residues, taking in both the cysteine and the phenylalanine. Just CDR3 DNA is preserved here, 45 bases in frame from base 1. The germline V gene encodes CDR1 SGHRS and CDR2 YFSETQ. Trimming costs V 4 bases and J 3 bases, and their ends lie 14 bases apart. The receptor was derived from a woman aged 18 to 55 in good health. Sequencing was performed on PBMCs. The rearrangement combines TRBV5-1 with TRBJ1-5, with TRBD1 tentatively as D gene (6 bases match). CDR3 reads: CASSLTDSINQPQHF. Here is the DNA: TGCGCCAGCAGCCTAACGGACAGCATCAATCAGCCCCAGCATTTT.